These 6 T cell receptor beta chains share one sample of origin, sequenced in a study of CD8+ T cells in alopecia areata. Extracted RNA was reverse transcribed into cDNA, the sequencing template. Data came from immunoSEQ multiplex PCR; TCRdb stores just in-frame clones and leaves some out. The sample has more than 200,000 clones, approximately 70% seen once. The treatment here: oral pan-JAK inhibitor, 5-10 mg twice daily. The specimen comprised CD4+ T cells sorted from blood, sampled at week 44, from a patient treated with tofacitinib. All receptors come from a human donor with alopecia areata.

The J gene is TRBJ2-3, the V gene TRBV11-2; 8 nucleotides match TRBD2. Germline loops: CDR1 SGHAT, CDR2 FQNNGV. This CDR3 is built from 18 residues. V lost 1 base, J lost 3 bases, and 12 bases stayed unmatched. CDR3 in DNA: TGTGCCAGCAGCTTAGTCGGGACTAGAATCATATCTACAGATACGCAGTATTTT. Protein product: CASSLVGTRIISTDTQYF. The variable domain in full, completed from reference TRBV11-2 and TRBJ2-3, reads EAGVAQSPRYKIIEKRQSVAFWCNPISGHATLYWYQQILGQGPKLLIQFQNNGVVDDSQLPKDRFSAERLKGVDSTLKIQPAKLEDSAVYLCASSLVGTRIISTDTQYFGPGTRLTVL.

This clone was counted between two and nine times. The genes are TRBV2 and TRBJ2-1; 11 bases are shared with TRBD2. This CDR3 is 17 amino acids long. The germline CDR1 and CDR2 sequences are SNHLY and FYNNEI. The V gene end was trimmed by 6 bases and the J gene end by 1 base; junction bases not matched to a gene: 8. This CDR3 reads CASRVELAGESYNEQFF. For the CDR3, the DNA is TGTGCCAGCAGGGTAGAACTAGCGGGGGAGTCCTACAATGAGCAGTTCTTC.

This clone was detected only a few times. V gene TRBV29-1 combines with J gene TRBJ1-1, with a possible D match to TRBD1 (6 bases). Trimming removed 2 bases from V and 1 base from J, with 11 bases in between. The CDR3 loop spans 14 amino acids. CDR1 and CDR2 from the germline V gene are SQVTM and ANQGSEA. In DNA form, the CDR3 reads TGCAGCGTTGAATCTGGCAGGGGGAACACTGAAGCTTTCTTT. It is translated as CSVESGRGNTEAFF.

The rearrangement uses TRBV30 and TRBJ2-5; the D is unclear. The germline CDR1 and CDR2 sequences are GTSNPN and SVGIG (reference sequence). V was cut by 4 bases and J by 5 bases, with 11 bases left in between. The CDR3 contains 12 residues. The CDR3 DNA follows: TGTGCCTGGAATAAGGGAAGCGAGACCCAGTACTTC. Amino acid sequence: CAWNKGSETQYF.

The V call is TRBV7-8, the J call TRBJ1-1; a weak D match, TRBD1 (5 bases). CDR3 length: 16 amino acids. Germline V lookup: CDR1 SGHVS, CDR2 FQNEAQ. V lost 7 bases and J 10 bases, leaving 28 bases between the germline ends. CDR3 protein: CASTLERDRERFGAFF. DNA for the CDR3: TGTGCCAGCACCCTAGAACGAGACAGAGAACGATTCGGAGCTTTCTTT.

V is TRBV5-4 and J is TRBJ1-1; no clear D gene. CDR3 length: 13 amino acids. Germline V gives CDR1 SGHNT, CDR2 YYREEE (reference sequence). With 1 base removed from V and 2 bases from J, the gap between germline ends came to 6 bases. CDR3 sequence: CASSLLGNTEAFF. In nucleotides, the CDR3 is TGTGCCAGCAGCTTGTTAGGAAACACTGAAGCTTTCTTT.